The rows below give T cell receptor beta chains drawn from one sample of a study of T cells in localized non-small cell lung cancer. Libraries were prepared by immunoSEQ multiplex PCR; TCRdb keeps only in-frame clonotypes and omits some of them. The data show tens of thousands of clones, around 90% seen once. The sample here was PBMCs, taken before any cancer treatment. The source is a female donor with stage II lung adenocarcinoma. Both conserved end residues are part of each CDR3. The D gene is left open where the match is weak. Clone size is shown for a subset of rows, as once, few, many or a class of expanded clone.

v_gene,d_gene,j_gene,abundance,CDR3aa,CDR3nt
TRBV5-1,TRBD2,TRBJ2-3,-,CASSPGTSGGWRGTDTQYF,TGCGCCAGCAGTCCCGGGACTAGCGGGGGCTGGCGGGGCACAGATACGCAGTATTTT
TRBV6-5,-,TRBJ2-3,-,CASSYKLGTDTQYF,TGTGCCAGCAGTTACAAGCTAGGGACAGATACGCAGTATTTT
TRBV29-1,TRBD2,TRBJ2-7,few,CSVKDSGGAYEQYF,TGCAGCGTCAAGGATAGCGGGGGGGCCTACGAGCAGTACTTC
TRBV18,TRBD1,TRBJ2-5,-,CASSPPGQAPGTQYF,TGTGCCAGCTCACCACCCGGACAGGCTCCAGGGACCCAGTACTTC
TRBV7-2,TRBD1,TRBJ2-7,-,CASSLRRTGGSYEQYF,TGTGCCAGCAGCCTCAGGAGGACAGGAGGCTCCTACGAGCAGTACTTC
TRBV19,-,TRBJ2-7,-,CASSPGHSYEQYF,TGTGCCAGTAGTCCCGGACATTCCTACGAGCAGTACTTC
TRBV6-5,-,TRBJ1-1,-,CASSYAGVFENTEAFF,TGTGCCAGCAGTTACGCAGGGGTTTTTGAGAACACTGAAGCTTTCTTT
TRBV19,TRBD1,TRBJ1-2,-,CASRGLTDRDPHYTF,TGTGCCAGTCGCGGCCTTACGGACAGGGATCCTCACTACACCTTC
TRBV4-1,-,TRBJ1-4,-,CASSQNRAEKLFF,TGCGCCAGCAGCCAGAACAGGGCTGAAAAACTGTTTTTT
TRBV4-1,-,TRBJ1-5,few,CASSRTFNQPQHF,TGCGCCAGCAGTCGTACTTTCAATCAGCCCCAGCATTTT
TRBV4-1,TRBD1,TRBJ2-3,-,CASSQGSGTGRTDTQYF,TGCGCCAGCAGCCAAGGGTCCGGGACAGGGAGGACAGATACGCAGTATTTT
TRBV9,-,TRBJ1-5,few,CASSVSTDVNQPQHF,TGTGCCAGCAGCGTGTCAACGGATGTAAATCAGCCCCAGCATTTT
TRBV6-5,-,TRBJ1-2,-,CASSGGWNSGGYTF,TGTGCCAGCAGTGGAGGGTGGAATAGCGGGGGCTACACCTTC
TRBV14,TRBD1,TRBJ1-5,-,CASSHVRDRGATRNQPQHF,TGTGCCAGCAGCCATGTACGGGACAGGGGGGCGACTAGGAATCAGCCCCAGCATTTT
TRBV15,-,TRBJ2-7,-,CATSRGRPDRPSYEQYF,TGTGCCACCAGCAGAGGAAGACCTGACAGGCCGTCCTACGAGCAGTACTTC
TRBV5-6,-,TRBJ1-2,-,CASSRGHLPNYGYTF,TGTGCCAGCAGCCGAGGACATCTACCGAACTATGGCTACACCTTC
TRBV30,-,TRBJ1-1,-,CAWRGGYMAEAFF,TGTGCCTGGAGAGGGGGGTATATGGCTGAAGCTTTCTTT
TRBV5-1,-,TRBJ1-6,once,CASSLVGQGWNSPLHF,TGCGCCAGCAGCTTGGTGGGGCAGGGGTGGAATTCACCCCTCCACTTT
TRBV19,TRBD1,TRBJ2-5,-,CASSPLRGTGGRETQYF,TGTGCCAGTAGTCCACTACGGGGGACAGGGGGCAGGGAGACCCAGTACTTC
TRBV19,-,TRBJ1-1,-,CASRPNRDPEAFF,TGTGCCAGTAGGCCCAACAGGGACCCTGAAGCTTTCTTT
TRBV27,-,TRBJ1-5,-,CASSLSPIQPQHF,TGTGCCAGCAGTTTATCTCCTATTCAGCCCCAGCATTTT
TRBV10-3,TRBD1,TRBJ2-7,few,CAISDKGQGGSYEQYF,TGTGCCATCAGTGATAAGGGACAGGGTGGTTCCTACGAGCAGTACTTC
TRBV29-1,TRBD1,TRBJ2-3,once,CSVDGLDRDRGTDTQYF,TGCAGCGTTGACGGCCTAGACCGGGACAGGGGCACAGATACGCAGTATTTT
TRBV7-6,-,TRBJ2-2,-,CASSLDTILNTGELFF,TGTGCCAGCAGCTTAGACACTATACTTAACACCGGGGAGCTGTTTTTT
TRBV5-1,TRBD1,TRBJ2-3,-,CASSLNRGSDTQYF,TGCGCCAGCAGCTTGAACAGGGGGTCAGATACGCAGTATTTT
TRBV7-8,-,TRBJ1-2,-,CASSLAETEKFVGYAF,TGTGCCAGCAGCTTAGCGGAGACAGAAAAATTTGTGGGCTACGCCTTC
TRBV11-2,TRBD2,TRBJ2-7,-,CASSLELAEGYEQYF,TGTGCCAGCAGCTTAGAACTAGCGGAAGGGTACGAGCAGTACTTC
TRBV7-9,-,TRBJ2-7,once,CASSFLASSSYEQYF,TGTGCCAGCAGCTTCTTGGCCTCTAGCTCCTACGAGCAGTACTTC
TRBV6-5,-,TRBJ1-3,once,CASSYTGSGNTIYF,TGTGCCAGCAGTTATACCGGGTCTGGAAACACCATATATTTT
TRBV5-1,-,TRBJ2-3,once,CASSLGGTWGTDTQYF,TGCGCCAGCAGCTTGGGTGGGACCTGGGGCACAGATACGCAGTATTTT
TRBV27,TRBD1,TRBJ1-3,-,CASRKGTGGVPGNTIYF,TGTGCCAGCAGGAAAGGGACAGGTGGGGTCCCTGGAAACACCATATATTTT
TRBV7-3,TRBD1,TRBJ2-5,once,CASSLISGGQETQYF,TGTGCCAGCAGCTTAATCTCAGGGGGCCAAGAGACCCAGTACTTC
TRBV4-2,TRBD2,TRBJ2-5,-,CASSQGVAGGGPQETQYF,TGTGCCAGCAGCCAGGGGGTCGCGGGGGGAGGACCGCAAGAGACCCAGTACTTC
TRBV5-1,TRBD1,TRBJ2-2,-,CASRMGQANTGELFF,TGCGCCAGCAGGATGGGACAGGCGAACACCGGGGAGCTGTTTTTT
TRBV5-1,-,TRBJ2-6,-,CASSTGLISGANVLTF,TGCGCCAGCAGCACCGGACTGATCTCTGGGGCCAACGTCCTGACTTTC
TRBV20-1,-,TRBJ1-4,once,CSARNEKLFF,TGCAGTGCTAGGAATGAAAAACTGTTTTTT
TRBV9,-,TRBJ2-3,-,CASSVGPGPSTDTQYF,TGTGCCAGCAGCGTGGGGCCGGGACCAAGCACAGATACGCAGTATTTT
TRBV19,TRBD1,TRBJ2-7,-,CATRNRDRGYEQYF,TGTGCCACGAGAAACCGGGACAGGGGCTACGAGCAGTACTTC
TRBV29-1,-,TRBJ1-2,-,CSVEPGANYGYTF,TGCAGCGTTGAGCCAGGGGCGAACTATGGCTACACCTTC
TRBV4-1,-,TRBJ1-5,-,CASSQGWLIDQPQHF,TGCGCCAGCAGCCAAGGGTGGCTAATTGATCAGCCCCAGCATTTT
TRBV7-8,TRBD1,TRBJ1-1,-,CASSLADRGQTEAFF,TGTGCCAGCAGCTTAGCGGACAGGGGGCAAACTGAAGCTTTCTTT
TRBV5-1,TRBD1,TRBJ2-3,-,CASSFGPTGASTDTQYF,TGCGCCAGCAGCTTTGGCCCCACAGGGGCTAGCACAGATACGCAGTATTTT
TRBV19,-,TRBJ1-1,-,CASSTNRPMNTEAFF,TGTGCCAGTAGTACGAACAGGCCCATGAACACTGAAGCTTTCTTT
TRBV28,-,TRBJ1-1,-,CASSRQTEAFF,TGTGCCAGCAGCCGTCAGACTGAAGCTTTCTTT
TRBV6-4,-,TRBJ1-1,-,CASSDGGFLSEAFF,TGTGCCAGCAGTGACGGTGGGTTTTTATCTGAAGCTTTCTTT
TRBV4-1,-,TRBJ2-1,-,CASSHLGDGEQFF,TGCGCCAGCAGCCACTTAGGGGATGGGGAGCAGTTCTTC